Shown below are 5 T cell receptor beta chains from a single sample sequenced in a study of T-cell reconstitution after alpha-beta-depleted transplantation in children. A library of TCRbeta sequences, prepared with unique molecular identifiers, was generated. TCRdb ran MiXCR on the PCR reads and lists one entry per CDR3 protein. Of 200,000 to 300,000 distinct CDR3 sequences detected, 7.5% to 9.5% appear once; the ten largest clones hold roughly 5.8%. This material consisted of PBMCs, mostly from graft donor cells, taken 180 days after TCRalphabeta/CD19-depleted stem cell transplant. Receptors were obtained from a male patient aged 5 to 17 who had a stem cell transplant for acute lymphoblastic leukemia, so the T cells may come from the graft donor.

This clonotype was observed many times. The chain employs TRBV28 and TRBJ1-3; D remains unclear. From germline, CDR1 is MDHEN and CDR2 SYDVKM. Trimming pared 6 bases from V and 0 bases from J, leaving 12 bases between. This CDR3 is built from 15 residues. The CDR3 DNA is TGTGCCAGCAGCGTACCCCCCATCTCTGGAAACACCATATATTTT. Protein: CASSVPPISGNTIYF. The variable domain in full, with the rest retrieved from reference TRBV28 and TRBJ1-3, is DVKVTQSSRYLVKRTGEKVFLECVQDMDHENMFWYRQDPGLGLRLIYFSYDVKMKEKGDIPEGYSVSREKKERFSLILESASTNQTSMYLCASSVPPISGNTIYFGEGSWLTVV.

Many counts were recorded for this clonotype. CDR3 DNA sequence: TGTGCCAGCAGTTACCCGAATACAGATACGCAGTATTTT. Protein: CASSYPNTDTQYF. The V call is TRBV6-2 or TRBV6-3, the J call TRBJ2-3; D ambiguous. The CDR3 contains 13 residues. V gave up 2 bases and J gave up 3 bases, with 6 bases separating them. Germline CDR1 and CDR2: MNHEY and SVGEGT.

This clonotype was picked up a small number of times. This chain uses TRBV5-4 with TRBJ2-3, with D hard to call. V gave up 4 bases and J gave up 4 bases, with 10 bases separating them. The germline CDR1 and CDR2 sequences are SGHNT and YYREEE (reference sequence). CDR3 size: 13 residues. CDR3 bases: TGTGCCAGCAGCCCTCCCCAGGCAGATACGCAGTATTTT. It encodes CASSPPQADTQYF.

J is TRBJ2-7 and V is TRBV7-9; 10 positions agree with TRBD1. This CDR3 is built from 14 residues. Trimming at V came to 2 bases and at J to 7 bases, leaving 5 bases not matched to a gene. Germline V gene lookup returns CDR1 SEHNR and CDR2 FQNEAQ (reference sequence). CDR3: CASSLRQGASEQYF. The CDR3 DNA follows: TGTGCCAGCAGCTTAAGACAGGGGGCAAGTGAGCAGTACTTC.

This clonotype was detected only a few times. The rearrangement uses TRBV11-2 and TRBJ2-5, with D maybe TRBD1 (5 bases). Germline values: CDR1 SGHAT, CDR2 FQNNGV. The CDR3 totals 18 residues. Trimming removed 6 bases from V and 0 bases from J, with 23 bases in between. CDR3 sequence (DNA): TGTGCCAGCAGACCGCCTCCTCAGGGTAGGCAAGACCAAGAGACCCAGTACTTC. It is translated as CASRPPPQGRQDQETQYF.